Reported below is one T cell receptor (beta chain). Its antigen remains unidentified. Each of the donors had approximately 10 milliliters of peripheral blood drawn into EDTA-treated Vacutainer tubes. These data come from a study of blood T cells in healthy people across ages. Study as a whole: About one barcoded TCR beta cDNA was captured per two T cells.

The CDR3 has 14 amino acids. CDR1 is LGHDT and CDR2 is YNNKEL in the germline V gene (reference sequence). V shed 6 bases, J shed 5 bases, and the junction held 7 bases outside the gene matches. Study-wide findings and caveats: Diversity of TCR beta correlated strongly with naive T cell percentage.

Then a second PCR, running about 6 to 11 cycles, was carried out with a sample-barcoded 5' primer and a J-beta primer mix. Each CDR3 protein gets one entry after TCRdb re-called the 5' RACE reads with MiXCR. Among fewer than 1,200,000 distinct CDR3 sequences listed, 25% were seen once. These same data were also listed under a study on T cells of mothers and their children.

Sequencing was done on a sample of blood. The receptor comes from a girl between 2 and 10 years old in good health. The chain couples TRBV3-1 to TRBJ2-1, with TRBD1 identical over 7 bases. CDR3 nucleotides: TGTGCCAGCAGTTTCGGGACAGACCACAATGAGCAGTTCTTC. This sequence encodes CASSFGTDHNEQFF.